Included here is one TCR beta chain sequence, with context. This clonotype has more than one count but fewer than ten. Its antigen remains undetermined. Base qualities are not provided; no much larger clone lies one nucleotide away. The sample's treatment or condition label is to be understood as: in vitro stimulation with specific CMV peptide epitopes to enrich CMV-specific T cells. The data derive from a study of T cell repertoires in cytomegalovirus infection (dated by TCRdb to between 2017 and 2020). Broadly, across the study: Peptide stimulations targeted recently identified HLA-C-restricted CMV epitopes, whose presentation resists viral immunomodulation, together with well-studied HLA-B-restricted epitopes. Donor HLA type was relevant to the analysis, as public TCR beta signatures indicated carriage of CMV infection together with the matching HLA type.

The instrument given in TCRdb is Illumina HiSeq 1500. Using fastp trimming at Q25 and MiXCR clonotype assembly, TCRdb reanalyzed the public sequencing data and kept in-frame beta chains. All rows with the same CDR3 protein become a single entry with the most common DNA and genes. The sample profile shows approximately 310,000 distinct CDR3 sequences; just under 25% of them were found once. The ten top clones hold about 14% of the sample. Broad study findings and their caveats: In both this cohort and an independent roughly 330-donor cohort, the cumulative frequency of public TCR beta family members distinguished carriers of CMV infection plus the relevant HLA type. In the ex vivo response, HLA-C-restricted CMV-specific TCR beta clonotypes were dominant, and in two of eight donors the single most frequent clonotype came from this HLA-C-restricted group.

This TCR came from a human donor in good health (CMV status not recorded). Some clones in this sample may be carry-over from other donors' samples. This specimen consisted of cultured PBMCs, obtained from culture after CMV antigen stimulation.

This receptor has the CDR3 CASSLPGRLSNQPQHF. The bases read TGTGCCAGCAGTTTGCCGGGACGGCTTAGCAATCAGCCCCAGCATTTT. The chain links TRBV28 with TRBJ1-5; TRBD1 is a possible D gene, resting on 5 matching bases. Reading the germline V gene gives CDR1 MDHEN and CDR2 SYDVKM. Including cysteine and phenylalanine, the CDR3 has 16 amino acids. Of all the DNA, just the CDR3 is kept, 48 bases in frame from base 1. V is shortened by 3 bases, J by 0 bases, and the region joining them spans 12 bases.